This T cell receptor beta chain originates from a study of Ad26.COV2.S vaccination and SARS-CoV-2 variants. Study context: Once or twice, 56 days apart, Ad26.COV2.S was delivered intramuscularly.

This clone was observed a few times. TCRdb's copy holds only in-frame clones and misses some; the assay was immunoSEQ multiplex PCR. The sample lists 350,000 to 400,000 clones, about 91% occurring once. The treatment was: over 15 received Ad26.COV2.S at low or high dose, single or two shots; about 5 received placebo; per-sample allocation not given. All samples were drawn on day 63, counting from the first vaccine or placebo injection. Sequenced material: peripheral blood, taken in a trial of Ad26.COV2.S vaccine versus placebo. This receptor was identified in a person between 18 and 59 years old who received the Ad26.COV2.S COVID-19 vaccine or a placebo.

In DNA form, the CDR3 reads TGTGCCAGCCTGCCGGGAGGAGGTGAAAAACTGTTTTTT. Its translation: CASLPGGGEKLFF. The chain has TRBV28 and TRBJ1-4, with D uncertain. Trimming removed 8 bases at V and 7 bases at J, with 14 bases between. The CDR3 runs to 13 residues. The germline CDR1 and CDR2 sequences are MDHEN and SYDVKM.